The rows below give T cell receptor beta chains drawn from one sample of a study of identical twins. TCRdb reanalysed the 5' RACE reads using MiXCR and keeps one entry per CDR3 protein. The data contain more than 350,000 distinct CDR3 sequences, roughly 9% of them seen just once; the ten biggest clones take up around 8.6%. Sequenced sample: naive T cells sorted from blood. The receptors were sampled from a woman aged 45-59 years in good health. Both conserved end residues are part of each CDR3. The order of the fields is clone size, D gene, V gene, J gene, CDR3 DNA, CDR3 protein. D genes are given only for firm matches. Expanded clones get a size class; other rows say once, few or many, or leave the size out.

>-|TRBD2|TRBV7-6|TRBJ2-7
TGTGCCAGCAGCTTATCCGGGACTAGCGGCTTAATTTCCTACGAGCAGTACTTC
CASSLSGTSGLISYEQYF
>-|-|TRBV3-1|TRBJ2-6
TGTGCCAGCAGCCCCCGAGTCGGTATCGTGGCTTTC
CASSPRVGIVAF
>-|TRBD2|TRBV12-3/TRBV12-4|TRBJ2-1
TGTGCCAGCAACTTGCACACCGGGACTAGCGGGCACAATGAGCAGTTCTTC
CASNLHTGTSGHNEQFF
>-|TRBD2|TRBV5-1|TRBJ2-6
TGCGCCAGCAGCTCCGGGACTAGCGGGTATTCTTCTGGGGCCAACGTCCTGACTTTC
CASSSGTSGYSSGANVLTF
>few|TRBD2|TRBV29-1|TRBJ2-5
TGCAGCGTTGGGGGGGGGGGAACCCGGCAAGAGACCCAGTACTTC
CSVGGGGTRQETQYF
>-|-|TRBV6-5|TRBJ2-3
TGTGCCAGCAGTTCGTCGATAGTGGATACGCAGTATTTT
CASSSSIVDTQYF
>-|TRBD2|TRBV12-3/TRBV12-4|TRBJ2-1
TGTGCCAGCAGTTCAAATAGCGGGAGTCTCCATGAGCAGTTCTTC
CASSSNSGSLHEQFF
>-|-|TRBV5-1|TRBJ1-1
TGCGCCAGCAGCTTGGAGCCAGCCGAAGCTTTCTTT
CASSLEPAEAFF
>-|-|TRBV18|TRBJ2-7
TGTGCCAGCTCGCTACTCGGGGAGCAGTACTTC
CASSLLGEQYF
>few|-|TRBV15|TRBJ2-3
TGTGCCACCAGCAGAGCGGGAGTTTTTGGGCAGTATTTT
CATSRAGVFGQYF
>few|TRBD2|TRBV9|TRBJ2-5
TGTGCCAGCAGCGCCCAGCGGGAGGCCGAAAGAGGACTTGGAGAGACCCAGTACTTC
CASSAQREAERGLGETQYF
>many|TRBD1|TRBV2|TRBJ1-5
TGTGCCAGCTGGGGGGGGACAGCGAATCAGCCCCAGCATTTT
CASWGGTANQPQHF
>-|-|TRBV7-2|TRBJ1-1
TGTGCCAGCAGCTTACTTGGCCAGGGTAGGATGAACACTGAAGCTTTCTTT
CASSLLGQGRMNTEAFF
>-|-|TRBV7-8|TRBJ1-1
TGTGCCAGCAGCTTTAGTCGGCTGGTGTCTTTGAACACTGAAGCTTTCTTT
CASSFSRLVSLNTEAFF
>few|-|TRBV11-2|TRBJ1-2
TGTGCCAGCAGCGGGGACACGCGCTATGGCTACACCTTC
CASSGDTRYGYTF
>many|-|TRBV6-5|TRBJ1-1
TGTGCCAGCAGTTACTCGATGGTGGGGACTGAAGCTTTCTTT
CASSYSMVGTEAFF
>few|-|TRBV7-9|TRBJ1-2
TGTGCCCTGAGAGGGAAGGATGGCTACACCTTC
CALRGKDGYTF
>-|-|TRBV5-1|TRBJ2-5
TGCGCCAGCAGCTTGGGGCAGGGTGTGGAGACCCAGTACTTC
CASSLGQGVETQYF